This entry lists 27 T cell receptor beta chains sequenced from one sample in a study of T cell repertoires in cytomegalovirus infection. TCRdb itself ran the reads through MiXCR, one entry per CDR3 protein. Of 200,000 or so distinct CDR3 sequences in the sample, roughly 34% were seen once. Their antigen targets remain unknown. Sequenced here: CD8+ T cells from cultured PBMCs, sampled from culture after CMV antigen stimulation. The receptors here all came from a human donor in good health (CMV status not recorded). Some clones in this sample may be carry-over from other donors' samples.

The J gene is TRBJ2-1, the V gene TRBV24-1; D assignment may be TRBD1 or TRBD2 (5 bases each). V lost 9 bases and J lost 2, with 16 bases in between. The CDR3 contains 15 residues. Germline CDR1 KGHDR, CDR2 SFDVKD. Here the CDR3 reads CATQAPGPTYNEQFF. Written as DNA, the CDR3 is TGTGCCACCCAAGCGCCGGGACCGACCTACAATGAGCAGTTCTTC.

This clonotype was found many times. This chain joins TRBV7-2 and TRBJ1-2; TRBD1 agrees at 8 bases. V was clipped by 4 bases and J by 11 bases; unmatched bases: 15. The germline V gene encodes CDR1 SGHTA and CDR2 FQGNSA. The CDR3 runs to 15 residues. The CDR3 protein is CASSSGQGRLGIYTF. As DNA, the CDR3 is TGTGCCAGCAGCTCTGGACAGGGTCGCCTAGGGATATACACCTTC.

The rearrangement links TRBV9 to TRBJ2-1, with 12 nucleotides matching TRBD2. V shed 0 bases and J 7 bases; nucleotides not matched to a gene: 8. The CDR3 length is 17 residues. Germline assignment: CDR1 SGDLS and CDR2 YYNGEE. The CDR3 loop reads CASSVALTSGSRNEQFF. The CDR3 DNA follows: TGTGCCAGCAGCGTAGCCCTGACTAGCGGGAGTAGAAATGAGCAGTTCTTC.

The chain couples TRBV7-4 to TRBJ1-1, with D hard to call. Trimming left V 3 bases short and J 3 bases short, with 8 bases between. CDR1 SGHVT and CDR2 SQSDAQ come from the germline V gene. This CDR3 is 13 amino acids long. CDR3 bases: TGTGCCAGCAGCTTCGACGGCTACACTGAAGCTTTCTTT. Translation gives CASSFDGYTEAFF.

The chain joins TRBV19 to TRBJ1-6; TRBD1 is a possible D gene (5 bases). CDR3 length: 14 amino acids. Germline V lookup: CDR1 LNHDA, CDR2 SQIVND (reference sequence). Trimming cost V 9 bases and J 2 bases, with 11 bases left between them. CDR3 amino acids: CASSRVPYNSPLHF. For the CDR3, the DNA is TGTGCCAGCAGCAGGGTACCCTATAATTCACCCCTCCACTTT.

There are a few counts of this clonotype. The rearrangement joins TRBV7-2 to TRBJ1-5; the match to TRBD1 covers 7 bases. The CDR3 extends over 18 amino acids. Trimming took 0 bases from V and 5 from J; bases not matched to a gene: 13. Per germline, CDR1 SGHTA and CDR2 FQGNSA. The CDR3: CASSLAGVRGQFHQPQHF. Written as DNA, the CDR3 is TGTGCCAGCAGCTTAGCGGGGGTACGGGGACAGTTCCATCAGCCCCAGCATTTT.

This clonotype was observed a few times. The genes are TRBV27 and TRBJ1-6, with D perhaps matching TRBD1 (6 bases). Trimming pared 3 bases from V and 9 bases from J, leaving 12 bases between. CDR1 is MNHEY, CDR2 SMNVEV, per germline (reference sequence). CDR3 size: 14 residues. In nucleotides, the CDR3 is TGTGCCAGCAGTTTGGGGGGGCTGGGTTCACCCCTCCACTTT. It yields the protein CASSLGGLGSPLHF.

This CDR3 reads CASTPLLAYNEQFF. Here the CDR3 DNA reads TGTGCCAGCACCCCCTTATTAGCCTACAATGAGCAGTTCTTC. The chain couples TRBV11-2 to TRBJ2-1, with no clear D. V lost 7 bases, J lost 2 bases, and 12 bases lay in between. The CDR3 is 14 residues long. Germline V gene data show CDR1 as SGHAT and CDR2 as FQNNGV.

The chain carries TRBV7-3 and TRBJ2-3; either TRBD1 or TRBD2 may fit D (5 bases each). Per the germline V gene, CDR1 is SGHTA and CDR2 is FQGTGA. The germline V and J ends were trimmed by 2 bases and 3 bases, with 15 bases remaining between them. The CDR3 runs 16 residues. The chain's CDR3 is CASSLYGGDLTDTQYF. In nucleotides, the CDR3 is TGTGCCAGCAGCTTATATGGGGGAGACTTGACAGATACGCAGTATTTT. The full variable domain, with the rest looked up from reference TRBV7-3 and TRBJ2-3, is GAGVSQTPSNKVTEKGKYVELRCDPISGHTALYWYRQSLGQGPEFLIYFQGTGAADDSGLPNDRFFAVRPEGSVSTLKIQRTERGDSAVYLCASSLYGGDLTDTQYFGPGTRLTVL.

This clonotype was picked up a small number of times. The chain combines TRBV24-1 with TRBJ2-1, with D possibly TRBD2 on 5 matching bases. Trimming removed 1 base at V and 5 bases at J, with 8 bases between. CDR3 length: 14 amino acids. Germline V lookup: CDR1 KGHDR, CDR2 SFDVKD. DNA of the CDR3: TGTGCCACCAGTGATTTCCCGGGGAACAATGAGCAGTTCTTC. Translating gives CATSDFPGNNEQFF.

The chain couples TRBV11-2 to TRBJ1-3; 8 bases are shared with TRBD1. The germline V gene has CDR1 SGHAT and CDR2 FQNNGV. This CDR3 contains 16 residues. The trim removed 4 bases at V and 0 bases at J, leaving 5 bases unmatched. CDR3 loop: CASSSFDRGSGNTIYF. The DNA of the CDR3 is TGTGCCAGCAGCTCCTTTGACAGGGGCTCTGGAAACACCATATATTTT.

The chain recombines TRBV27 with TRBJ1-5; perhaps TRBD1 as D (6 bases). The germline CDR1 and CDR2 sequences are MNHEY and SMNVEV (reference sequence). V lost 5 bases and J lost 0, with 14 bases in between. CDR3 length equals 16 residues. DNA for the CDR3: TGTGCCAGCAGTCGCGGGGGGGCCGCTAGCAATCAGCCCCAGCATTTT. Translation: CASSRGGAASNQPQHF.

The chain carries TRBV10-3 and TRBJ2-7; 8 positions match TRBD2. Germline lookup yields CDR1 ENHRY and CDR2 SYGVKD. The V and J ends lost 3 bases and 3 bases, in that order; junction bases with no gene match: 4. This CDR3 spans 14 amino acids. CDR3: CAISDDSGNYEQYF. In nucleotides, the CDR3 is TGTGCCATCAGTGATGATAGCGGGAACTACGAGCAGTACTTC.

CDR3 protein: CASSVTLGGNEQFF. CDR3 sequence (DNA): TGTGCCAGCAGCGTTACCCTGGGGGGGAATGAGCAGTTCTTC. The chain is built from TRBV3-1 and TRBJ2-1, with 7 bases that match TRBD2. Looked up from germline, CDR1 is LGHDT and CDR2 is YNNKEL (reference sequence). The CDR3 totals 14 residues. The ends lost 5 bases at V and 7 bases at J; junction bases unmatched: 8.

The rearrangement joins TRBV19 to TRBJ1-2; D is undetermined. V was trimmed by 7 bases and J by 0 bases, leaving 3 bases between them. This CDR3 comprises 11 residues. The germline CDR1 and CDR2 sequences are LNHDA and SQIVND (reference sequence). The CDR3 protein is CASMSNYGYTF. The DNA for the CDR3 is TGTGCCAGTATGTCTAACTATGGCTACACCTTC. The full variable domain, rest sourced from reference TRBV19 and TRBJ1-2, is DGGITQSPKYLFRKEGQNVTLSCEQNLNHDAMYWYRQDPGQGLRLIYYSQIVNDFQKGDIAEGYSVSREKKESFPLTVTSAQKNPTAFYLCASMSNYGYTFGSGTRLTVV.

The rearrangement links TRBV15 to TRBJ2-7; D ambiguous. The CDR3 length is 13 residues. Germline values: CDR1 LNHNV, CDR2 YYDKDF (reference sequence). Trimming stripped 5 bases from V and 0 bases from J, with 8 bases between. CDR3: CATSLSSSYEQYF. The CDR3 coding sequence is TGTGCCACCAGCCTTTCGAGCTCCTACGAGCAGTACTTC.

In this sample, this clonotype turned up a few times. Written as DNA, the CDR3 is TGTGCCAGTAGTATGCAAGATATCTCGCCCAATCAGCCCCAGCATTTT. This gives the protein CASSMQDISPNQPQHF. The chain is built from TRBV19 and TRBJ1-5; no firm D call. Trimming cost V 3 bases and J 3 bases, with 15 bases left between them. The CDR3 spans 16 residues. CDR1 LNHDA and CDR2 SQIVND come from the germline V gene (reference sequence).

The chain couples TRBV12-3 or TRBV12-4 to TRBJ1-1, with D maybe TRBD1 (5 bases). The CDR3 runs 15 residues. V was shortened by 2 bases and J by 1 base, with 11 bases between the two germline ends. CDR3 loop: CASSLSRDQNTEAFF. Written as DNA, the CDR3 is TGTGCCAGCAGTTTATCCCGGGACCAGAACACTGAAGCTTTCTTT.

The table lists this clonotype with a few counts. The V call is TRBV4-2, the J call TRBJ2-1; D gene ambiguous. V was clipped by 1 base and J by 6 bases, with 7 bases between them. Germline CDR1 reads LGHNA; CDR2 reads YNFKEQ. This CDR3 is built from 13 residues. The CDR3 protein is CASSQVLGNEQFF. CDR3 nucleotides: TGTGCCAGCAGCCAAGTTTTAGGCAATGAGCAGTTCTTC.

Only a few counts were recorded for this clonotype. The rearrangement uses TRBV2 and TRBJ2-7; 7 bases align to TRBD1. CDR1 and CDR2 from the germline V gene are SNHLY and FYNNEI. Trimming cost V 11 bases and J 2 bases; bases outside gene matches: 6. The CDR3 is made up of 12 amino acids. This CDR3 reads CAGQVGTYEQYF. CDR3 DNA: TGTGCCGGACAGGTTGGGACCTACGAGCAGTACTTC.

In its sample, this clonotype was seen a few times. The chain joins TRBV11-2 to TRBJ2-7; no clear D gene. Germline V gene lookup returns CDR1 SGHAT and CDR2 FQNNGV. The V end lost 7 bases, the J end lost 7 bases, and 11 bases lay between the germline ends. CDR3 length: 11 residues. The CDR3 bases are TGTGCCAGCACCAGTGTAGGGGAGCAGTACTTC. It encodes CASTSVGEQYF. The full variable domain, completed using reference TRBV11-2 and TRBJ2-7, is EAGVAQSPRYKIIEKRQSVAFWCNPISGHATLYWYQQILGQGPKLLIQFQNNGVVDDSQLPKDRFSAERLKGVDSTLKIQPAKLEDSAVYLCASTSVGEQYFGPGTRLTVT.

This clonotype turned up a few times. The chain recombines TRBV12-5 with TRBJ1-1; D remains ambiguous. The CDR3 has 17 residues. V was cut by 0 bases and J by 4 bases, with 18 bases left in between. The V gene's germline CDR1 is LGHNT and CDR2 FRNRAP. CDR3 nucleotide sequence: TGTGCTAGTGGTTTGGTAAATAGAGGCATGCTGGGCACTGAAGCTTTCTTT. It specifies CASGLVNRGMLGTEAFF.

This clonotype was seen more than once but under ten times. The chain has TRBV5-5 and TRBJ2-1; 7 bases agree with TRBD2. In germline, CDR1 is SGHKS, CDR2 YYEKEE (reference sequence). This CDR3 spans 15 amino acids. Trimming cost V 4 bases and J 4 bases; bases outside gene matches: 8. The CDR3, as DNA: TGTGCCAGCAGCCACCCTAGCGGAGTATACAATGAGCAGTTCTTC. Translating it yields CASSHPSGVYNEQFF.

Only a few counts were recorded for this clonotype. The chain links TRBV19 to TRBJ1-5; 7 bases fit TRBD1. The CDR3 sequence is 14 residues long. Germline V CDR1 and CDR2: LNHDA, SQIVND (reference sequence). With 7 bases clipped from V and 0 bases from J, the junction kept 3 bases outside the gene matches. The DNA of the CDR3 is TGTGCCAGTAAGGGGACAGATAGCAATCAGCCCCAGCATTTT. Its protein product is CASKGTDSNQPQHF.

This clonotype was observed a few times. V gene TRBV25-1 combines with J gene TRBJ1-1; unclear D gene. Germline CDR1 is MGHDK and CDR2 is SYGVNS. The CDR3 contains 12 residues. V dropped 7 bases and J dropped 0 bases, with 6 bases sitting between them. The CDR3 region is CASTGLNTEAFF. The CDR3 DNA sequence: TGTGCCAGCACGGGGTTGAACACTGAAGCTTTCTTT.

This chain uses TRBV27 with TRBJ1-5; D gene uncertain. CDR1 and CDR2 from the germline V gene are MNHEY and SMNVEV (reference sequence). Trimming left V 3 bases short and J 10 bases short, with 13 bases between. The CDR3 contains 13 residues. The DNA of the CDR3 is TGTGCCAGCAGTTTCACAGCCTCTCGCCCCCAGCATTTT. Protein: CASSFTASRPQHF.

The V gene is TRBV7-9, the J gene TRBJ2-6; 8 bases fit TRBD1. CDR1 SEHNR and CDR2 FQNEAQ come from the germline V gene (reference sequence). The CDR3 sequence is 18 residues long. V lost 5 bases, J lost 0 bases, and 9 bases stayed unmatched. As DNA, the CDR3 is TGTGCCAGCAGCCAACCGGGACAGGCCCGCTCTGGGGCCAACGTCCTGACTTTC. This translates into CASSQPGQARSGANVLTF.